Below are 25 T cell receptor beta chains sequenced from a single sample in a study of low-dose radiotherapy and immunotherapy resistance in tumors (dated by TCRdb to between 2021 and 2024). The sequencer was an Illumina HiSeq 2500. First-strand cDNA was synthesized with Superscript III and a set of TRAV- and TRBV-specific primers, covering both TCRalpha and TCRbeta chains. TCRs were amplified with Phusion for around 20 PCR cycles, with a constant-region primer paired with the adapter attached to the V primers. The raw public data were reprocessed by TCRdb itself: fastp quality trimming at Q25, MiXCR clonotype calling, in-frame beta chains only. For every CDR3 protein sequence, its rows merge into one entry that carries the most common genes and DNA. For this sample the table gives under 90,000 distinct CDR3 sequences, of which about a sixth were detected only once. The ten most abundant clones make up less than 3% of the sample.

Per the publication, the time point label means: before trial treatment. Sequences were derived from PBMCs, sampled before treatment. Receptors originate from a male donor with prostate cancer.

This clonotype was detected many times. The chain couples TRBV19 to TRBJ1-6; the D is unclear. This CDR3 comprises 14 residues. V shed 6 bases and J shed 9 bases, with 15 bases lying between them. Per germline, CDR1 LNHDA and CDR2 SQIVND (reference sequence). In DNA, the CDR3 is TGTGCCAGTAGGTCCGGGCAAGAGGGTTCACCCCTCCACTTT. Encoded protein: CASRSGQEGSPLHF.

This clonotype was detected many times. CDR3 DNA: TGTGCCAGCAGTGGTAGAGGACTAGCGGACAATGAGCAGTTCTTC. Translated, it gives CASSGRGLADNEQFF. The chain joins TRBV2 to TRBJ2-1, with TRBD2 identical over 10 bases. The CDR3 has 15 residues. V shed 4 bases, J shed 5 bases, and the junction held 5 bases outside the gene matches. CDR1 is SNHLY and CDR2 is FYNNEI in the germline V gene.

The sample holds many counts of this clonotype. The chain is built from TRBV27 and TRBJ1-4; possible D gene TRBD1, 5 bases. The CDR3 extends over 13 amino acids. The V gene's germline CDR1 is MNHEY and CDR2 SMNVEV (reference sequence). V dropped 7 bases and J dropped 10 bases, with 16 bases sitting between them. CDR3 in amino acids: CASIRWRGGKLFF. The CDR3 bases are TGTGCCAGCATTCGTTGGAGGGGAGGAAAACTGTTTTTT.

The sample holds many counts of this clonotype. This chain connects TRBV7-2 to TRBJ1-4; D might be TRBD1 (6 bases). The CDR3 is made up of 15 amino acids. V gave up 4 bases and J gave up 4 bases, with 13 bases separating them. Germline V gene sequence: CDR1 SGHTA, CDR2 FQGNSA. The CDR3 region is CASSSYRANNEKLFF. CDR3 bases: TGTGCCAGCAGCTCTTACAGGGCCAATAATGAAAAACTGTTTTTT.

This clonotype was observed at least ten times. CDR3 coding DNA: TGTGCCAGCAGCCAAGTTGACGAGCAGTACTTC. Its translation: CASSQVDEQYF. The chain recombines TRBV3-1 with TRBJ2-7; D ambiguous. The germline CDR1 and CDR2 sequences are LGHDT and YNNKEL (reference sequence). The CDR3 is 11 amino acids. Trimming took off 1 base at V and 5 bases at J, with 3 bases between the two ends.

This clonotype was found many times. The gene calls are TRBV13 and TRBJ1-3; TRBD1 might be the D (5 bases). Between the trimmed V and J ends, which lost 6 bases and 4 bases, there was a span of 16 bases. The CDR3 consists of 15 residues. CDR1 and CDR2 from the germline V gene are PRHDT and FYEKMQ (reference sequence). In nucleotides, the CDR3 is TGTGCCAGCAGTCAAACGGGGGAAAGAGGAAACACCATATATTTT. Its translation is CASSQTGERGNTIYF.

CDR3 protein: CAWRGQENTEAFF. The CDR3, as DNA: TGTGCCTGGAGGGGGCAGGAGAACACTGAAGCTTTCTTT. The genes are TRBV30 and TRBJ1-1; TRBD1 is a possible D gene (5 bases). The CDR3 totals 13 residues. V was pared by 3 bases and J by 1 base, with 9 bases between. The germline gives CDR1 GTSNPN, CDR2 SVGIG (reference sequence).

The genes are TRBV4-1 and TRBJ1-1, with TRBD1 matching over 8 bases. Germline CDR1 and CDR2: MGHRA and YSYEKL. The CDR3 runs to 18 residues. J was trimmed by 0 bases and V by 1 base; bases with no gene match: 10. The CDR3 nucleotides read TGCGCCAGCAGCCAAGGCCGACAGGGGTTAGCCCTGAACACTGAAGCTTTCTTT. It translates to CASSQGRQGLALNTEAFF.

Many counts were recorded for this clonotype. J is TRBJ2-1 and V is TRBV10-3, with 10 bases identical to TRBD2. The V gene's germline CDR1 is ENHRY and CDR2 SYGVKD. The trim removed 11 bases at V and 9 bases at J, leaving 10 bases unmatched. This CDR3 is 13 amino acids long. CDR3 amino acids: CASSGSGGTEQFF. The CDR3 DNA is TGTGCCTCCAGCGGTAGCGGGGGGACTGAGCAGTTCTTC.

This clonotype was counted many times. The chain links TRBV6-2 or TRBV6-3 to TRBJ1-2, with D tentatively TRBD1 (5 bases). Trimming removed 7 bases at V and 3 bases at J, with 15 bases between. Germline V gives CDR1 MNHEY, CDR2 SVGEGT. CDR3 length equals 14 residues. CDR3 sequence: CASTNLGADYGYTF. The CDR3 DNA follows: TGTGCCAGCACCAATCTCGGGGCCGACTATGGCTACACCTTC.

This clonotype was seen at least ten times. V gene TRBV29-1 combines with J gene TRBJ2-5; 13 positions agree with TRBD2. V was pared by 3 bases and J by 7 bases, with 8 bases of the junction left unmatched. The CDR3 covers 15 residues. The germline gives CDR1 SQVTM, CDR2 ANQGSEA. The CDR3 reads CSVETSGGPEGTQYF. In DNA, the CDR3 is TGCAGCGTTGAGACTAGCGGGGGGCCGGAGGGGACCCAGTACTTC.

This clonotype was detected many times. This rearrangement joins TRBV19 to TRBJ1-5; D is unclear. CDR3 length: 16 residues. Deletions cut 7 bases from V and 3 bases from J, with 19 bases between. Germline CDR1 LNHDA, CDR2 SQIVND (reference sequence). The DNA for the CDR3 is TGTGCCAGTACCACCGCCCTGGGCAGTGCCAATCAGCCCCAGCATTTT. The encoded protein is CASTTALGSANQPQHF.

This clonotype showed up many times. The CDR3 DNA is TGTGCCAGCACTCCAAATTGGGGACAGGCTCAGCCCCAGCATTTT. Translating it yields CASTPNWGQAQPQHF. V usage is TRBV2 and J usage is TRBJ1-5; 8 bases align to TRBD1. CDR1 and CDR2 (germline): SNHLY, FYNNEI. The CDR3 loop spans 15 amino acids. Trimming at V came to 7 bases and at J to 6 bases, leaving 11 bases not matched to a gene.

This clonotype has ten or more counts. V usage is TRBV7-3 and J usage is TRBJ2-6; D perhaps matches TRBD1 (6 bases). The CDR3 spans 15 residues. Trimming took off 4 bases at V and 2 bases at J, with 9 bases between the two ends. Germline V gives CDR1 SGHTA, CDR2 FQGTGA. The DNA of the CDR3 is TGTGCCAGCAGCTCGACAGGAGCTGGGGCCAACGTCCTGACTTTC. Protein product: CASSSTGAGANVLTF.

Comment on this clonotype: The likely explanation is a read error, given a far larger clone one base away. The chain is built from TRBV7-2 and TRBJ1-2, with 7 bases that match TRBD1. Germline V gene lookup returns CDR1 SGHTA and CDR2 FQGNSA. The junction had 11 bases not matched to a gene; V was cut back by 3 bases and J by 4 bases. The CDR3 length is 16 residues. This CDR3 is CASSFATDRHGYGYTF. The CDR3 DNA is TGTGCCAGCAGCTTTGCCACGGACAGGCACGGCTATGGCTACACCTTC.

This clonotype has ten or more counts. V is TRBV6-1 and J is TRBJ2-7; D is ambiguous. Looked up from germline, CDR1 is MNHNS and CDR2 is SASEGT. Trimming took 0 bases from V and 2 from J, leaving 5 bases between them. This CDR3 comprises 13 residues. In DNA form, the CDR3 reads TGTGCCAGCAGTGAAGCCAGGCCCTACGAGCAGTACTTC. This codes for CASSEARPYEQYF.

This clonotype occurred many times. The chain uses TRBV2 and TRBJ1-4; 10 bases agree with TRBD1. CDR3 size: 13 residues. Germline CDR1 is SNHLY and CDR2 is FYNNEI. The V segment lost 6 bases and the J segment 7 bases; nucleotides outside the gene matches: 2. Written as DNA, the CDR3 is TGTGCCAGCAGGACAGGGGGCGTTGAAAAACTGTTTTTT. This gives the protein CASRTGGVEKLFF.

This clonotype appeared once. The rearrangement links TRBV12-3 or TRBV12-4 to TRBJ2-2, with 14 bases fitting TRBD2. Trimming removed 5 bases from V and 4 bases from J; junction bases left unmatched: 3. The CDR3 runs to 16 residues. CDR3 nucleotides: TGTGCCAGCAGTCGACTAGCGGGGGGGAGCACCGGGGAGCTGTTTTTT. It yields the protein CASSRLAGGSTGELFF.

This clonotype occurred many times. The chain joins TRBV12-3 or TRBV12-4 to TRBJ2-5; 9 bases match TRBD1. V shed 6 bases, J shed 4 bases, and the junction held 6 bases outside the gene matches. This CDR3 is built from 14 residues. CDR3 nucleotide sequence: TGTGCCAGCAGCTTGAGGACAGGGGCAGAGACCCAGTACTTC. Translated: CASSLRTGAETQYF.

This clonotype was found many times. The V call is TRBV15, the J call TRBJ1-1, with unresolved D. Germline V lookup: CDR1 LNHNV, CDR2 YYDKDF (reference sequence). Between the trimmed V and J ends, which lost 3 bases and 0 bases, there was a span of 8 bases. The CDR3 consists of 14 residues. CDR3 loop: CATSRTVMNTEAFF. The CDR3 DNA is TGTGCCACCAGCAGGACCGTGATGAACACTGAAGCTTTCTTT. Complete variable domain (other parts from reference TRBV15 and TRBJ1-1): DAMVIQNPRYQVTQFGKPVTLSCSQTLNHNVMYWYQQKSSQAPKLLFHYYDKDFNNEADTPDNFQSRRPNTSFCFLDIRSPGLGDTAMYLCATSRTVMNTEAFFGQGTRLTVV.

This clonotype has ten or more counts. The rearrangement links TRBV13 to TRBJ1-1, with TRBD1 matching 10 bases. The CDR3 spans 15 residues. V dropped 6 bases and J dropped 10; count of bases not matched to a gene: 14. The germline V gene has CDR1 PRHDT and CDR2 FYEKMQ (reference sequence). CDR3 DNA sequence: TGTGCCAGCAGTTCCGGGACAGGGGAAAATGTTGGAGCTTTCTTT. Translating gives CASSSGTGENVGAFF.

This clonotype came up a few times. This chain uses TRBV11-2 with TRBJ2-7, with a weak D call TRBD2 (5 bases). Per the germline V gene, CDR1 is SGHAT and CDR2 is FQNNGV. With 6 bases removed from V and 0 bases from J, the gap between germline ends came to 15 bases. This CDR3 comprises 15 residues. The CDR3 sequence: CASSSDSHHSYEQYF. CDR3 nucleotides: TGTGCCAGCAGTTCGGACTCCCACCACTCCTACGAGCAGTACTTC.

The table lists this clonotype with many counts. The chain carries TRBV20-1 and TRBJ2-3, with D possibly being TRBD1 or TRBD2 (5 bases each). The V gene's germline CDR1 is DFQATT and CDR2 SNEGSKA (reference sequence). Trimming removed 2 bases from V and 4 bases from J, with 10 bases in between. CDR3 length: 13 amino acids. This chain's CDR3 is CSARSGAADTQYF. For the CDR3, the DNA is TGCAGTGCTAGATCCGGGGCGGCAGATACGCAGTATTTT.

The chain employs TRBV28 and TRBJ2-5, with D possibly matching TRBD2 (6 bases). The CDR3 totals 12 residues. Trimming removed 9 bases at V and 4 bases at J, with 12 bases between. CDR1 MDHEN and CDR2 SYDVKM come from the germline V gene. This CDR3 reads CASRRGGETQYF. For the CDR3, the DNA is TGTGCCAGTAGAAGGGGAGGAGAGACCCAGTACTTC. Using reference TRBV28 and TRBJ2-5 for the parts outside the CDR3, the full variable domain is DVKVTQSSRYLVKRTGEKVFLECVQDMDHENMFWYRQDPGLGLRLIYFSYDVKMKEKGDIPEGYSVSREKKERFSLILESASTNQTSMYLCASRRGGETQYFGPGTRLLVL.

As to this clonotype: A much more abundant neighbour one base away suggests this may be a read error. V is TRBV19 and J is TRBJ2-7; tentatively, D is TRBD1 or TRBD2 (5 bases each). With 6 bases removed from V and 7 bases from J, the gap between germline ends came to 16 bases. Germline V gene sequence: CDR1 LNHDA, CDR2 SQIVND (reference sequence). The CDR3 sequence is 13 residues long. CDR3 DNA: TGTGCCAGTAGCCCGGGACGGCCTAGGGAGCAGTACTTC. It encodes CASSPGRPREQYF.